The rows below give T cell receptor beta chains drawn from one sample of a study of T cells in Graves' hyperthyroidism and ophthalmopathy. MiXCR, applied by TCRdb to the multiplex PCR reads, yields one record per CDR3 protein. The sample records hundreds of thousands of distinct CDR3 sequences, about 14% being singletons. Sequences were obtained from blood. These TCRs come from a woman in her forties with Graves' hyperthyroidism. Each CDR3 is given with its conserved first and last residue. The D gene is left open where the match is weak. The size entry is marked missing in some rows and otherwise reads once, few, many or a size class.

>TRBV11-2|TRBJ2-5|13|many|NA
TGTGCCAGCAGCTTAGGAGGATTGGAGACCCAGTACTTC
CASSLGGLETQYF
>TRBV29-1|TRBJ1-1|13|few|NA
TGCAGCGTTGTGGCCTCCCGTGACGTGCGGGCTTTCTTT
CSVVASRDVRAFF
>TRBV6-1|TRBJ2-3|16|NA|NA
TGTGCCAGCAGTGAAACCCCGGGCACTTCCACAGATACGCAGTATTTT
CASSETPGTSTDTQYF
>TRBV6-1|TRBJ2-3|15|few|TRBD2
TGTGCCAGCAGTCATAGCGGGAGGTGGACAGATACGCAGTATTTT
CASSHSGRWTDTQYF
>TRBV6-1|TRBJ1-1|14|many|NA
TGTGCCAGCAGTGAAATGACGGCGGCCCGTGGAGCTTTCTTT
CASSEMTAARGAFF
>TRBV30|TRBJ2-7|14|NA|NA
TGTGCCTGGAGTGTAAAAGCGGTACCCTACGAGCAGTACTTC
CAWSVKAVPYEQYF
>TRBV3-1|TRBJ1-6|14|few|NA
TGTGCCAGCAGCCCGGCGGGGAGTAATTCACCCCTCCACTTT
CASSPAGSNSPLHF
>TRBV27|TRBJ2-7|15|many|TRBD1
TGTGCCAGCAGTGACGACAGGGGGCTCTCGTCCGAGCAGTACTTC
CASSDDRGLSSEQYF
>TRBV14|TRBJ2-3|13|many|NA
TGTGCCAGCAGCCGGTCCAGGGGAGATACGCAGTATTTT
CASSRSRGDTQYF
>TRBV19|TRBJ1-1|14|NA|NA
TGTGCCAGTATGAAAACAGCTCTGAACACTGAAGCTTTCTTT
CASMKTALNTEAFF
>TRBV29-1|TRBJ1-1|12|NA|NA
TGCAGCGTTGAGGTACAGGGCGCTGAAGCTTTCTTT
CSVEVQGAEAFF
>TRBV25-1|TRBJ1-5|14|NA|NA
TGTGCCAGCAGCAAGGACACGGGCAATCAGCCCCAGCATTTT
CASSKDTGNQPQHF
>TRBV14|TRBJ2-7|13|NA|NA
TGTGCCAGCCTTAGGCGGGTTCCGGACGAGCAGTACTTC
CASLRRVPDEQYF
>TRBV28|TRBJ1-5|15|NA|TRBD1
TGTGCCAGCATCTTTAGGGGGCAGGGAAGTCAGCCCCAGCATTTT
CASIFRGQGSQPQHF
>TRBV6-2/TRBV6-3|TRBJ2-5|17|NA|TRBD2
TGTGCCAGCAGGATAACGGGACTAGCGGAGTACCAAGAGACCCAGTACTTC
CASRITGLAEYQETQYF
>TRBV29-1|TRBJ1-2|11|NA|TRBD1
TGCAGCTTCGGACAGGGGTATGGCTACACCTTC
CSFGQGYGYTF
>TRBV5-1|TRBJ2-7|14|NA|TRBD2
TGCGCCAGCGCAAATAGCGGGATACCCTACGAGCAGTACTTC
CASANSGIPYEQYF
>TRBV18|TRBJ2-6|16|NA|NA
TGTGCCAGCTCATCCGACGGAGCAGTCGGGGCCAACGTCCTGACTTTC
CASSSDGAVGANVLTF
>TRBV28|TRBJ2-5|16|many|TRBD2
TGTGCCAGCAGTTTATCGGCTAGCGGGTTTCAAGAGACCCAGTACTTC
CASSLSASGFQETQYF
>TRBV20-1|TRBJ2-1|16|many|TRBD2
TGCAGTGCGGGGAGCGGGAGGGTGATTATAAAGAATGAGCAGTTCTTC
CSAGSGRVIIKNEQFF
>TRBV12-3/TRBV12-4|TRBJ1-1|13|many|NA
TGTGCCAGCAGTTTGCCGGTAGTCACTGAAGCTTTCTTT
CASSLPVVTEAFF
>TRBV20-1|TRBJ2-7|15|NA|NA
TGCAGTGCTAGAGATCAAGGGCGCTCGGCCCACGAGCAGTACTTC
CSARDQGRSAHEQYF
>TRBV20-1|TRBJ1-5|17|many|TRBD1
TGCAGTGCTAGAAACGAGTGGACAGGGAGATTTCGGCAGCCCCAGCATTTT
CSARNEWTGRFRQPQHF
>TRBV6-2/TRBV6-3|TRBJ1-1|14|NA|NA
TGTGCCAGCAGGTTGGCCGGGGCGAACACTGAAGCTTTCTTT
CASRLAGANTEAFF
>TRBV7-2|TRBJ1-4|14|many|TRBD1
TGTGCCAGCAGCTCCGGGACAGGGAATGAAAAACTGTTTTTT
CASSSGTGNEKLFF
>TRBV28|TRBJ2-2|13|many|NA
TGTGCCAGCACCGAGTCGAACACCGGGGAGCTGTTTTTT
CASTESNTGELFF
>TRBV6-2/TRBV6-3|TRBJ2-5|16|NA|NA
TGTGCCAGCAGTGACTGGGCAGGCGATGCCCAAGAGACCCAGTACTTC
CASSDWAGDAQETQYF